These T cell receptor beta chains were read from a single sample in a study of vaccination and CD4 T cells after COVID-19. TCRdb itself ran the PCR reads through MiXCR, one entry per CDR3 protein. There are about 15,000 distinct CDR3 sequences in the sample; approximately 53% occur only once, and 4% to 5% lies in the top ten. Their antigen targets remain unknown. Sequencing was performed on CD4+ T cells from blood, cultured in vitro, taken before SARS-CoV-2 vaccination. The receptors were sampled from a human donor who had recovered from COVID-19. Each CDR3 is given with its conserved first and last residue. The D gene is left open where the match is weak. For some rows the clone size is stated as once, few or many, or as a class when expanded; others skip it.

cdr3_length	d_call	clone_size	j_call	v_call	cdr3_nt	cdr3_aa
16	-	few	TRBJ1-5	TRBV15	TGTGCCACCAGCAGAAACCCGACAGACCGGGGTCAGCCCCAGCATTTT	CATSRNPTDRGQPQHF
14	TRBD1	few	TRBJ1-1	TRBV28	TGTGCCAGCAGTTTTACGGACAGGGGGCCTGAAGCTTTCTTT	CASSFTDRGPEAFF
14	-	-	TRBJ1-1	TRBV6-2/TRBV6-3	TGTGCCAGCACCCCGCCGGGGGGAACAGGTGAAGCTTTCTTT	CASTPPGGTGEAFF
13	-	-	TRBJ1-1	TRBV14	TGTGCCAGCAGCCAAAGGTTGGGCACTGAAGCTTTCTTT	CASSQRLGTEAFF
15	TRBD1	few	TRBJ2-1	TRBV19	TGTGCCAGTAGTACAGCAGGGGGTTGGTACAATGAGCAGTTCTTC	CASSTAGGWYNEQFF
16	TRBD2	-	TRBJ2-3	TRBV7-3	TGTGCCAGCAGCTCCGGACTAGCGGGAGCGGCAGATACGCAGTATTTT	CASSSGLAGAADTQYF
19	TRBD2	-	TRBJ2-1	TRBV6-5	TGTGCCAGCAGTTACTCGAGGCACGGGACTAGCCGACCTCGGAATGAGCAGTTCTTC	CASSYSRHGTSRPRNEQFF
15	TRBD2	-	TRBJ2-5	TRBV20-1	TGCAGTGCTAGCGCCGTTAGCGGGGGGACCAAGACCCAGTACTTC	CSASAVSGGTKTQYF
18	TRBD1	few	TRBJ1-5	TRBV28	TGTGCCAGCAGTCGTAACTACTTGACAGGGGGCAGCAATCAGCCCCAGCATTTT	CASSRNYLTGGSNQPQHF
16	TRBD2	-	TRBJ2-1	TRBV27	TGTGCCAGCAGTCCGACGACTAGCGGGAGCCACAATGAGCAGTTCTTC	CASSPTTSGSHNEQFF
14	-	-	TRBJ2-7	TRBV7-8	TGTGCCAGCAGCTTAGCCGTTTGGGGGGACGAGCAGTACTTC	CASSLAVWGDEQYF
16	TRBD2	-	TRBJ2-7	TRBV7-9	TGTGCCAGCAGCCCCCGTCTAGCGGGGGGTAGCGACGAGCAGTACTTC	CASSPRLAGGSDEQYF
17	TRBD1	-	TRBJ1-1	TRBV7-9	TGTGCCAGCAGCTTAGTTCCGGGCAGGGGGCCTGACACTGAAGCTTTCTTT	CASSLVPGRGPDTEAFF
12	-	-	TRBJ1-2	TRBV6-2/TRBV6-3	TGTGCCAGCAGTTACCAGGTTTCTGGCTACACCTTC	CASSYQVSGYTF
15	-	-	TRBJ1-2	TRBV2	TGTGCCAGCAGTGAAGATCGGGGGTTTAGTTATGGCTACACCTTC	CASSEDRGFSYGYTF
14	-	-	TRBJ2-3	TRBV27	TGTGCCAGCAGTCCTCGAAGGGGGGCAGATACGCAGTATTTT	CASSPRRGADTQYF
16	-	few	TRBJ2-1	TRBV6-5	TGTGCCAGCAGTTACTCGTCTCGCGGCTCCTACAATGAGCAGTTCTTC	CASSYSSRGSYNEQFF
13	-	few	TRBJ1-5	TRBV20-1	TGCAGTGCGGCCAGGGGCTTCGATCAGCCCCAGCATTTT	CSAARGFDQPQHF
12	TRBD2	-	TRBJ2-7	TRBV20-1	TGCAGTGTTGAAGCGGGAGGTAGCGAGCAGTACTTC	CSVEAGGSEQYF
15	-	-	TRBJ1-1	TRBV20-1	TGCAGTGCTTATAACCCCGGCCGGCGGGGCACTGAAGCTTTCTTT	CSAYNPGRRGTEAFF
13	-	large	TRBJ1-1	TRBV7-9	TGTGCCAGCAGCTATGAGCCGGGATCAGAAGCTTTCTTT	CASSYEPGSEAFF
15	-	-	TRBJ1-1	TRBV4-1	TGCGCCAGCAGCCAAGGGGCGGCGGGGAACACTGAAGCTTTCTTT	CASSQGAAGNTEAFF
15	-	-	TRBJ2-7	TRBV7-6	TGTGCCAGCAGCTTAGGACAACAGCCCGGCGACGAGCAGTACTTC	CASSLGQQPGDEQYF
14	-	-	TRBJ1-1	TRBV20-1	TGCAGTGCTAGAGATTTGAGGGGCGGCACTGAAGCTTTCTTT	CSARDLRGGTEAFF
15	TRBD1	-	TRBJ1-1	TRBV11-2	TGTGCCAGCAGCTTAAAGGGACAGGCACGAGCTGAAGCTTTCTTT	CASSLKGQARAEAFF
19	TRBD2	-	TRBJ2-3	TRBV7-2	TGTGCCAGCAGCCTACAAGGCTCTAGCGGGGATCTTAGCACAGATACGCAGTATTTT	CASSLQGSSGDLSTDTQYF
15	TRBD1	-	TRBJ1-2	TRBV6-5	TGTGCCAGCAGTTACTCGACAGGGACAGTTGGGGGCTACACCTTC	CASSYSTGTVGGYTF
12	-	-	TRBJ2-7	TRBV20-1	TGCAGTGTACGTGGAGCGGCCTACGAGCAGTACTTC	CSVRGAAYEQYF
14	-	-	TRBJ1-5	TRBV12-3/TRBV12-4	TGTGCCAGCAGGGGTATAAATGGTGGCCAGCCCCAGCATTTT	CASRGINGGQPQHF
15	TRBD1	-	TRBJ2-5	TRBV11-3	TGTGCCAGCAGCTTAGGGTCAGGGGGCAAAGAGACCCAGTACTTC	CASSLGSGGKETQYF
13	-	-	TRBJ2-3	TRBV6-1	TGTGCCAGCAGTGATGGGAGCACAGATACGCAGTATTTT	CASSDGSTDTQYF
15	-	-	TRBJ1-1	TRBV7-9	TGTGCCAGCAGCCTACGCCCGGACGGGAACACTGAAGCTTTCTTT	CASSLRPDGNTEAFF
15	TRBD1	-	TRBJ2-7	TRBV15	TGTGCCACCAGCATACGAGGACCGACAGGGGGTGAGCAGTACTTC	CATSIRGPTGGEQYF
15	-	-	TRBJ1-1	TRBV3-1	TGTGCCAGCAGCCAATTTAGCAGGCTCGAAAAAGGAGCTTTCTTT	CASSQFSRLEKGAFF
15	-	few	TRBJ1-5	TRBV19	TGTGCCAGTAGTATAGATCAGAGGCAGTATCAGCCCCAGCATTTT	CASSIDQRQYQPQHF
14	-	-	TRBJ1-3	TRBV7-9	TGTGCCAGCAGCCTGGGCGGGACTGGAAACACCATATATTTT	CASSLGGTGNTIYF
15	-	-	TRBJ2-6	TRBV6-5	TGTGCCAGCAGTTCCCCAGCCTCTGGGGCCAACGTCCTGACTTTC	CASSSPASGANVLTF
13	TRBD2	-	TRBJ2-1	TRBV7-2	TGTGCCAGCAGCTCTAGCGGGAGAAATGAGCAGTTCTTC	CASSSSGRNEQFF
14	-	-	TRBJ1-1	TRBV15	TGTGCCACCAGCAGATCAGGACTAAACACTGAAGCTTTCTTT	CATSRSGLNTEAFF
15	TRBD1	-	TRBJ1-2	TRBV12-3/TRBV12-4	TGTGCCAGCAGTTTTGACAGGGGGCCCTACTATGGCTACACCTTC	CASSFDRGPYYGYTF
12	-	-	TRBJ1-3	TRBV20-1	TGCAGTGCGTCCGACAGGGGAAACACCATATATTTT	CSASDRGNTIYF
15	-	few	TRBJ1-1	TRBV20-1	TGCAGTGCTAGAGATTGGGCAGGGAAAGTCTCTGAAGCTTTCTTT	CSARDWAGKVSEAFF
16	-	few	TRBJ1-5	TRBV7-2	TGTGCCAGCAGCGCCGCATTCGGGGGGGGCAATCAGCCCCAGCATTTT	CASSAAFGGGNQPQHF
14	-	-	TRBJ2-2	TRBV27	TGTGCCAGCAGCAGATGGTCAAACACCGGGGAGCTGTTTTTT	CASSRWSNTGELFF
14	TRBD1	-	TRBJ2-3	TRBV6-1	TGTGCCAGCAGTACAGGGGTAGTCACAGATACGCAGTATTTT	CASSTGVVTDTQYF
14	-	-	TRBJ1-1	TRBV20-1	TGCAGTGCTTATATAAGAGGGGGGGTCGCTGAAGCTTTCTTT	CSAYIRGGVAEAFF
19	TRBD2	once	TRBJ2-1	TRBV27	TGTGCCAGCAGTAAACCCCCGCCTAGCGGGGGGGGGAGTCGCAATGAGCAGTTCTTC	CASSKPPPSGGGSRNEQFF
13	-	-	TRBJ1-5	TRBV7-3	TGTGCCAGCAGCCTCGGGCCTGATCAGCCCCAGCATTTT	CASSLGPDQPQHF
17	TRBD1	few	TRBJ1-2	TRBV6-1	TGTGCCAGCACGAGAAGTTTGAGGACAGGGTCTAACTATGGCTACACCTTC	CASTRSLRTGSNYGYTF
15	-	-	TRBJ2-7	TRBV19	TGTGCCAGTAGTACCAGGACGGGGCTCTTCTACGAGCAGTACTTC	CASSTRTGLFYEQYF
16	TRBD2	-	TRBJ2-1	TRBV6-4	TGTGCCAGCAGCCAAGAGGGGACTAGCGGTAACAATGAGCAGTTCTTC	CASSQEGTSGNNEQFF
15	-	few	TRBJ2-3	TRBV24-1	TGTGCCACCAGTGATCGCCACCCGGGACCCGATACGCAGTATTTT	CATSDRHPGPDTQYF
17	-	-	TRBJ2-3	TRBV19	TGTGCCAGTAGTTCTTGGGCAGGGATGGGAGACACAGATACGCAGTATTTT	CASSSWAGMGDTDTQYF
15	-	once	TRBJ1-2	TRBV28	TGTGCCAGCAGCTATCCCGGTGGCCAGAACTATGGCTACACCTTC	CASSYPGGQNYGYTF
16	TRBD1	-	TRBJ1-6	TRBV28	TGTGCCAGCAGTTCCCGACAGGGGGAGTTTGATTCACCCCTCCACTTT	CASSSRQGEFDSPLHF